Following are 8 T cell receptor beta chains from one sample sequenced in a study of identical twins (dated by TCRdb to the mid-2010s). To prepare the library, 5' RACE was applied. Instrument used: Illumina HiSeq 2000. The public reads were quality trimmed at Q25 with fastp and then assembled into clones with MiXCR by TCRdb, keeping productive beta chains. Entries are consolidated by CDR3 protein sequence, retaining the most common genes and DNA. The sample includes just over 450,000 distinct CDR3 sequences, with about 14% observed a single time. Of the sample, 0.5% to 0.65% is held by the ten largest clones. This same sample was also part of a study on yellow fever vaccine responses in identical twins.

The source material was CD4+ T cells sorted from blood. These receptors originate from a woman aged 18-29 years in good health.

This clonotype was recorded a few times. The rearrangement joins TRBV7-9 to TRBJ2-3, with D perhaps assigned TRBD1 or TRBD2 (6 bases each). The V gene's germline CDR1 is SEHNR and CDR2 FQNEAQ (reference sequence). This CDR3 has 14 amino acids. The V and J ends lost 4 bases and 4 bases respectively, with 12 bases between them. This CDR3 reads CASSSEGEADTQYF. CDR3 bases: TGTGCCAGCAGCTCGGAGGGGGAGGCAGATACGCAGTATTTT.

The V and J genes are TRBV27 and TRBJ1-6; no clear D gene. V was shortened by 7 bases and J by 5 bases, with 9 bases between the two germline ends. From germline, CDR1 is MNHEY and CDR2 SMNVEV (reference sequence). The CDR3 has 13 residues. The CDR3 here is CASNFPDNSPLHF. CDR3 coding DNA: TGTGCCAGCAATTTTCCAGATAATTCACCCCTCCACTTT.

There are many counts of this clonotype. The chain uses TRBV29-1 and TRBJ2-1, with 10 bases that match TRBD2. V lost 4 bases and J lost 4; bases outside the gene matches: 1. The CDR3 totals 13 residues. The germline CDR1 and CDR2 sequences are SQVTM and ANQGSEA. In DNA form, the CDR3 reads TGCAGCGTTGGGACTAGCGGTTACAATGAGCAGTTCTTC. It is translated as CSVGTSGYNEQFF.

The chain couples TRBV4-3 to TRBJ2-1, with TRBD2 identical over 10 bases. Trimming took 0 bases from V and 6 from J; bases not matched to a gene: 8. There are 17 residues in the CDR3. CDR1 is LGHNA and CDR2 is YSLEER in the germline V gene. The DNA of the CDR3 is TGCGCCAGCAGCCAAGAACAACTAGCGGGAAACCTCAATGAGCAGTTCTTC. This codes for CASSQEQLAGNLNEQFF.

This clonotype occurred a few times. This chain connects TRBV29-1 to TRBJ1-1; TRBD1 is a possible D gene (5 bases). The V end lost 6 bases, the J end lost 1 base, and 6 bases lay between the germline ends. There are 11 residues in the CDR3. CDR1 SQVTM and CDR2 ANQGSEA come from the germline V gene. CDR3 bases: TGCAGCGTGCAGGGGAACACTGAAGCTTTCTTT. Amino acid sequence: CSVQGNTEAFF.

This clonotype showed up just a few times. The chain is built from TRBV6-2 or TRBV6-3 and TRBJ2-1, with D possibly matching TRBD2 (5 bases). The V gene's germline CDR1 is MNHEY and CDR2 SVGEGT. This CDR3 is 15 amino acids long. Trimming pared 1 base from V and 3 bases from J, leaving 10 bases between. The CDR3 nucleotides read TGTGCCAGCAGTTACTACTCCGGGAACTACAATGAGCAGTTCTTC. Its protein is CASSYYSGNYNEQFF.

This clonotype was seen more than once but under ten times. The chain links TRBV11-2 to TRBJ2-1; possible D gene TRBD1, 5 bases. CDR3 size: 18 residues. V gave up 7 bases and J gave up 0 bases, with 22 bases separating them. Germline V gene data show CDR1 as SGHAT and CDR2 as FQNNGV. CDR3 nucleotides: TGTGCCAGCAACCGACAAGGGGCCATACCTCGCTCCTACAATGAGCAGTTCTTC. Translation gives CASNRQGAIPRSYNEQFF.

This clonotype came up a few times. The chain links TRBV3-1 to TRBJ1-5; maybe TRBD1 (5 bases). Trimming shortened V by 1 base and J by 3 bases, and 10 bases separated the two germline ends. CDR1 and CDR2 (germline): LGHDT, YNNKEL (reference sequence). CDR3 length: 15 residues. CDR3 sequence reads: CASSQGGGVNQPQHF. CDR3 in DNA: TGTGCCAGCAGCCAAGGTGGGGGGGTCAATCAGCCCCAGCATTTT. The complete variable domain, with remaining parts taken from reference TRBV3-1 and TRBJ1-5, reads DTAVSQTPKYLVTQMGNDKSIKCEQNLGHDTMYWYKQDSKKFLKIMFSYNNKELIINETVPNRFSPKSPDKAHLNLHINSLELGDSAVYFCASSQGGGVNQPQHFGDGTRLSIL.